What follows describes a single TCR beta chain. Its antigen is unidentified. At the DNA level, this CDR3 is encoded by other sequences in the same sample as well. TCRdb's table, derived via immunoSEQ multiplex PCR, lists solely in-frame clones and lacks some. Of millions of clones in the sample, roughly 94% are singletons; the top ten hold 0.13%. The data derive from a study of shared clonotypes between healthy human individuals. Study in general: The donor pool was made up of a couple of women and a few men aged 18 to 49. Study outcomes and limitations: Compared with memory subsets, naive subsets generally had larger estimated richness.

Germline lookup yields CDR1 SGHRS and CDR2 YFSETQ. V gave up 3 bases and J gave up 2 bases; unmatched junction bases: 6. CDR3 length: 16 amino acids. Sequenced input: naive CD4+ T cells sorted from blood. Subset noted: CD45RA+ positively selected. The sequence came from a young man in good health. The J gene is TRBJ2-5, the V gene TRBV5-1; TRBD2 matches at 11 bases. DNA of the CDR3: TGCGCCAGCAGCTCGGGGCTAGCGGGGGGTCAAGAGACCCAGTACTTC. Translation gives CASSSGLAGGQETQYF.